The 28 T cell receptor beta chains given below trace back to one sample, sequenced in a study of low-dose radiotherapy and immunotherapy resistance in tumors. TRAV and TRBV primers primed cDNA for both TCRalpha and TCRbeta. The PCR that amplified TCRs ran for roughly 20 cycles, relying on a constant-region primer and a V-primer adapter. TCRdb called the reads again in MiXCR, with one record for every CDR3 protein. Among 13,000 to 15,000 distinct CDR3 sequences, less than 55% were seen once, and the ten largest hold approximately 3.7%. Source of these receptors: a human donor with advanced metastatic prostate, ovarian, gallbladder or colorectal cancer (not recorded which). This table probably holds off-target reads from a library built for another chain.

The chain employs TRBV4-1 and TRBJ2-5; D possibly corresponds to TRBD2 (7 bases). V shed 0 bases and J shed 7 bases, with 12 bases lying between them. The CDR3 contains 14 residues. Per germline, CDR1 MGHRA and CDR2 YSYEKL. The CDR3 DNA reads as TGCGCCAGCAGCCAAGATAGGGGGGGCCGGACCCAGTACTTC. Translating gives CASSQDRGGRTQYF.

Here the CDR3 DNA reads TGTGCCATCAGTGACACGGACAGGGGGACTGAAGCTTTCTTT. This translates into CAISDTDRGTEAFF. V usage is TRBV10-3 and J usage is TRBJ1-1; TRBD1 agrees at 10 bases. V lost 3 bases, J lost 5 bases, and 3 bases stayed unmatched. The CDR3 is 14 residues long. Germline assignment: CDR1 ENHRY and CDR2 SYGVKD.

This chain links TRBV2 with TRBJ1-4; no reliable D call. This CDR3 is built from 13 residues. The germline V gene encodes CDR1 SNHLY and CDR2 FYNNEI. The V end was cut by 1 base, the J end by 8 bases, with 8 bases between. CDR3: CASSEGLKEKLFF. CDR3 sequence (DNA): TGTGCCAGCAGTGAAGGTCTTAAGGAAAAACTGTTTTTT.

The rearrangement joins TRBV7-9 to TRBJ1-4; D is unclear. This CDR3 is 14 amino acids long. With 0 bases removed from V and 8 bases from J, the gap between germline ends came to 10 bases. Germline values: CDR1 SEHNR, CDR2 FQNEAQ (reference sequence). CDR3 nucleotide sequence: TGTGCCAGCAGCTTAGCGGACGGCGACGAAAAACTGTTTTTT. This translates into CASSLADGDEKLFF.

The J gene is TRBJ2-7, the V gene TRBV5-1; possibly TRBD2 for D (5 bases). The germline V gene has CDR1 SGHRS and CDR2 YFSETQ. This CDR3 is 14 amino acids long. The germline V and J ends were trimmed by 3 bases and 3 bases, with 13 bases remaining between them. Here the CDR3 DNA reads TGCGCCAGCAGCTCCACGGGATCTAACTACGAGCAGTACTTC. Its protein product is CASSSTGSNYEQYF.

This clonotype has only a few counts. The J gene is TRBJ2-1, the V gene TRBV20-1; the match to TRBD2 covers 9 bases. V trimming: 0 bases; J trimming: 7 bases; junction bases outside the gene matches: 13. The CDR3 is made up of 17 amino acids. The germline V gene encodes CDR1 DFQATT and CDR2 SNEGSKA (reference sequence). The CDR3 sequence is CSARDETGGRARNEQFF. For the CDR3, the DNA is TGCAGTGCTAGAGATGAGACCGGCGGGAGGGCCAGGAATGAGCAGTTCTTC.

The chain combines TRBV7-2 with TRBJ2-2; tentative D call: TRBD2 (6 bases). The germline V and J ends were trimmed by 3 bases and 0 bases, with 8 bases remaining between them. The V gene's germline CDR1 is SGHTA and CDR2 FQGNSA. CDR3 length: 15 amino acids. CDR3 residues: CASSFGTPNTGELFF. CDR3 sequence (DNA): TGTGCCAGCAGCTTCGGGACTCCGAACACCGGGGAGCTGTTTTTT.

CDR3 residues: CASSQGNGIWQYF. CDR3 nucleotides: TGTGCCAGCAGCCAAGGTAACGGGATTTGGCAGTACTTC. The V gene is TRBV4-2, the J gene TRBJ2-7; D possibly corresponds to TRBD2 (5 bases). Deletions cut 1 base from V and 9 bases from J, with 13 bases between. Germline CDR1 is LGHNA and CDR2 is YNFKEQ. The CDR3 consists of 13 residues.

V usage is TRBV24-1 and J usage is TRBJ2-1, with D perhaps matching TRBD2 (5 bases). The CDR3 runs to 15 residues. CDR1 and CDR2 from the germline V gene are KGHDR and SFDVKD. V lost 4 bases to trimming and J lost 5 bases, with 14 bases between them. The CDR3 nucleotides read TGTGCCACCAGTGACCCGTGGACGGGAAACAATGAGCAGTTCTTC. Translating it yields CATSDPWTGNNEQFF.

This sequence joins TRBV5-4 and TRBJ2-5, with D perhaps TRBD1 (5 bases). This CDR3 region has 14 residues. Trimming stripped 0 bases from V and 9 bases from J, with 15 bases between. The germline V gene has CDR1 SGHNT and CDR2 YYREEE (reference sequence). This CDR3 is CASSLGQGRGAQYF. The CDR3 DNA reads TGTGCCAGCAGCTTGGGCCAGGGCCGTGGGGCCCAGTACTTC.

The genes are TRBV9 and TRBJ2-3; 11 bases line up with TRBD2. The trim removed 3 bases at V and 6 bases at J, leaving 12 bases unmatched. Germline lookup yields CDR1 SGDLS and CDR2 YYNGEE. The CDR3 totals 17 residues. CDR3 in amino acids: CASSGGILAGGSDTQYF. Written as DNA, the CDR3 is TGTGCCAGCAGCGGGGGAATCCTAGCGGGAGGTTCGGATACGCAGTATTTT.

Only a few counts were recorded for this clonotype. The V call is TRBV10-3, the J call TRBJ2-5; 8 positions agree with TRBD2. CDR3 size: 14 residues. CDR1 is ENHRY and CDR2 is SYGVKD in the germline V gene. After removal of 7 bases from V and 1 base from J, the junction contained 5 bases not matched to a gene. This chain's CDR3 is CAINGGGTQETQYF. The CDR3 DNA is TGTGCCATCAATGGCGGGGGGACCCAAGAGACCCAGTACTTC.

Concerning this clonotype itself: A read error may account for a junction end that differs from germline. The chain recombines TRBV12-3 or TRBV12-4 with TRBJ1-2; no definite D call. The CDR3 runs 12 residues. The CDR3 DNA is TGTGCCAGCAGATTAGACTACTATGGCTACACCTTC. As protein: CASRLDYYGYTF.

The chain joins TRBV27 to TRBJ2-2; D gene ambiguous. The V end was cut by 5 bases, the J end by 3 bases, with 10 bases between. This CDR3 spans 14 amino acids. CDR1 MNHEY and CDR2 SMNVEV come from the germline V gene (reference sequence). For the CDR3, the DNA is TGTGCCAGCAGTCTTGGATGGGACACCGGGGAGCTGTTTTTT. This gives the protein CASSLGWDTGELFF.

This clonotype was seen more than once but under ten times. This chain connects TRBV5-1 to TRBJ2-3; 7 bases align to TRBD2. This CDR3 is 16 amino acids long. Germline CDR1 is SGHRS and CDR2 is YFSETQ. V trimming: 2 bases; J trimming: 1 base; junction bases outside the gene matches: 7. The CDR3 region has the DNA TGCGCCAGCAGCTTTGGTCCCGCGGGGGGCACAGATACGCAGTATTTT. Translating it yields CASSFGPAGGTDTQYF.

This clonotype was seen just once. In DNA form, the CDR3 reads TGTGCCAGCAGCCAAGAACCGCGCCCGGGGGCCCAGTACTTC. This gives the protein CASSQEPRPGAQYF. This sequence joins TRBV3-1 and TRBJ2-5; the D gene is possibly TRBD2 (6 bases). This CDR3 is 14 amino acids long. V lost 0 bases and J lost 9, with 14 bases in between. Looked up from germline, CDR1 is LGHDT and CDR2 is YNNKEL (reference sequence).

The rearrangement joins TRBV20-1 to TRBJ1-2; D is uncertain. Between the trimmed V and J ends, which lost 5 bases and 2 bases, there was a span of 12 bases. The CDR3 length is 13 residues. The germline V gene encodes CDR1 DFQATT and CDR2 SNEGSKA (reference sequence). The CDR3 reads CSASVLLNYGYTF. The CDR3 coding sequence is TGCAGTGCTTCGGTCTTATTAAACTATGGCTACACCTTC.

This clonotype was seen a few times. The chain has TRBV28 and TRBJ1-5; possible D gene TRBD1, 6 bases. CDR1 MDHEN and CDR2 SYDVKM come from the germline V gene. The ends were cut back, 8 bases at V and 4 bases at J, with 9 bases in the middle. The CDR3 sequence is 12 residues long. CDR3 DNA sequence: TGTGCCAGCGAGGGGGTGAATCAGCCCCAGCATTTT. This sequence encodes CASEGVNQPQHF.

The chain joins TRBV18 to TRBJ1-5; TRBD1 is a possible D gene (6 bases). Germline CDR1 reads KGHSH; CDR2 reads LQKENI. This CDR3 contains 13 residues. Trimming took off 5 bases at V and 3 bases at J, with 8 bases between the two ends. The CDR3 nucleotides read TGTGCCAGCTCAGGACAGAACAATCAGCCCCAGCATTTT. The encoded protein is CASSGQNNQPQHF.

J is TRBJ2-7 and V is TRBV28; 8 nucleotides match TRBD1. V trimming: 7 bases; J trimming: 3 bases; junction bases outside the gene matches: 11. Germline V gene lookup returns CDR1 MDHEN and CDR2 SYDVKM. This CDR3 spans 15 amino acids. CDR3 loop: CASILRAGGFYEQYF. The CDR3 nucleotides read TGTGCCAGCATACTCCGGGCAGGGGGCTTCTACGAGCAGTACTTC.

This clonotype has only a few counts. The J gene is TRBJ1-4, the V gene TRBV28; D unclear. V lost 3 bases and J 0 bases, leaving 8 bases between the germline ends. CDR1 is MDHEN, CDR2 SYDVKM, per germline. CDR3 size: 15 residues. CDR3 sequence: CASSFNLPTNEKLFF. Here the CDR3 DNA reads TGTGCCAGCAGTTTTAACCTGCCAACTAATGAAAAACTGTTTTTT.

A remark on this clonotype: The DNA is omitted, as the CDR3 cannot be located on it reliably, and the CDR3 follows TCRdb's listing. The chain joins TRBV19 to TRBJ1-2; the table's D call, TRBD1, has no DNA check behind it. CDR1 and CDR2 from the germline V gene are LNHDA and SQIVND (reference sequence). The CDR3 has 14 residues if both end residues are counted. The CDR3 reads CASTSDSFNYGYTF.

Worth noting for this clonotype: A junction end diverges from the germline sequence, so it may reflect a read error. The CDR3 region has the DNA TGTGCCAGCAGCCTAGCTGGGACGACGACAGCAGATACGCAGTATTTT. It translates to CASSLAGTTTADTQYF. The chain couples TRBV7-9 to TRBJ2-3; either TRBD1 or TRBD2 may fit D (5 bases each). In germline, CDR1 is SEHNR, CDR2 FQNEAQ (reference sequence). The CDR3 is 16 amino acids.

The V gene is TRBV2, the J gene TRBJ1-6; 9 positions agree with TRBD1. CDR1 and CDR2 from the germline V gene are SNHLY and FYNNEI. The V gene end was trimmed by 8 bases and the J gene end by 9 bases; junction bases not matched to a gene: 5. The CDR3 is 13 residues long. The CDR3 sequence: CASGQGMISPLHF. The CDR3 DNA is TGTGCCAGCGGACAGGGGATGATTTCACCCCTCCACTTT.

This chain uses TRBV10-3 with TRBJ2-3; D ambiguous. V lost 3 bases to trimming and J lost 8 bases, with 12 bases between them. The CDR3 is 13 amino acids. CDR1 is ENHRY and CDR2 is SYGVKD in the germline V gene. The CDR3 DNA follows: TGTGCCATCAGTGATGGTGATCCGGGTACGCAGTATTTT. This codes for CAISDGDPGTQYF.

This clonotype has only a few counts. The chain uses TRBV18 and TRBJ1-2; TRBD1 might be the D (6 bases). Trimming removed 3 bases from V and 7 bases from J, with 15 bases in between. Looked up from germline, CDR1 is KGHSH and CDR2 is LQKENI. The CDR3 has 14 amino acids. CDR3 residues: CASSPQTGTIGYTF. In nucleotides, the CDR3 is TGTGCCAGCTCACCGCAAACAGGGACTATTGGCTACACCTTC.

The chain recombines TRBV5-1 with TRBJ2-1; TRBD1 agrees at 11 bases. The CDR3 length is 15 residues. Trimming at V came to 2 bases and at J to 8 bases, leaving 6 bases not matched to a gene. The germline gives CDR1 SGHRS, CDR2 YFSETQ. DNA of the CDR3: TGCGCCAGCAGCTTAAACCCGGGACAGGGGGATGAGCAGTTCTTC. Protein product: CASSLNPGQGDEQFF.

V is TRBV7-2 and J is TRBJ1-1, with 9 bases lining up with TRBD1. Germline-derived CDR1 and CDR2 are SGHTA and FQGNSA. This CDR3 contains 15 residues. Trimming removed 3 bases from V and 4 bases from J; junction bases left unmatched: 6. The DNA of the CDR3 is TGTGCCAGCAGCTTCACAGGGGGCAGGGCCACTGAAGCTTTCTTT. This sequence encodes CASSFTGGRATEAFF.